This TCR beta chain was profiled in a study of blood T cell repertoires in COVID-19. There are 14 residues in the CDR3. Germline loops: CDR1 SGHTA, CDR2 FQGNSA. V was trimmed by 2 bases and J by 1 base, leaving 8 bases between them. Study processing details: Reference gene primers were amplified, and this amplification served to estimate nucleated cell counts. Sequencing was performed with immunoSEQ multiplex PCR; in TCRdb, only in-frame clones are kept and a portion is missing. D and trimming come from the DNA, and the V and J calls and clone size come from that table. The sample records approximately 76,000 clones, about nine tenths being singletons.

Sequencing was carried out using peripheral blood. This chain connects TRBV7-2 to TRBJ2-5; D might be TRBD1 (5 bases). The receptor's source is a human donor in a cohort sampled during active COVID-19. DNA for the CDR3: TGTGCCAGCAGCTTAAGGACATCCCAAGAGACCCAGTACTTC. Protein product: CASSLRTSQETQYF.